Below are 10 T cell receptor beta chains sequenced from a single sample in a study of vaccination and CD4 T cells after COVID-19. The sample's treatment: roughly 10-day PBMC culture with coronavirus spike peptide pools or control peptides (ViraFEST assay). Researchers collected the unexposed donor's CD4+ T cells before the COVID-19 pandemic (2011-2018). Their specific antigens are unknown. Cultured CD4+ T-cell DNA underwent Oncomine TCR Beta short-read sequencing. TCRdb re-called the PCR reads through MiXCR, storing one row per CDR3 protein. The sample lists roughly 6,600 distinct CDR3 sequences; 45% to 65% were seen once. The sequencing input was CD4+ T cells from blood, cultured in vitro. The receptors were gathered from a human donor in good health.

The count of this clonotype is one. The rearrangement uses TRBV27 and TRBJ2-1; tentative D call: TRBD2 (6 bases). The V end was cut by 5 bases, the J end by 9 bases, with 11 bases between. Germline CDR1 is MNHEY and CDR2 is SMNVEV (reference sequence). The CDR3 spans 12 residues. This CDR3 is CASSNQGGEQFF. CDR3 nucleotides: TGTGCCAGCAGTAACCAGGGAGGTGAGCAGTTCTTC.

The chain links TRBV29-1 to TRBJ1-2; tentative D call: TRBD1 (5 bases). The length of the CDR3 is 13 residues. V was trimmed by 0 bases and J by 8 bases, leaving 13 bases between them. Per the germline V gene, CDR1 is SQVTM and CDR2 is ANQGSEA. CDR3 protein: CSVEDLPGEGYTF. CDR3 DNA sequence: TGCAGCGTTGAAGATCTTCCGGGGGAGGGCTACACCTTC.

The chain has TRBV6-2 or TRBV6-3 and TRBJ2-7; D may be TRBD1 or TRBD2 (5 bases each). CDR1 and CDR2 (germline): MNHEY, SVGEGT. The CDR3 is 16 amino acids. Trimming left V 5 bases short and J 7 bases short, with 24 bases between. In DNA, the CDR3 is TGTGCCAGCAGTCCACTATGGGACCCCGAAGTCTCAGAGCAGTACTTC. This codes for CASSPLWDPEVSEQYF.

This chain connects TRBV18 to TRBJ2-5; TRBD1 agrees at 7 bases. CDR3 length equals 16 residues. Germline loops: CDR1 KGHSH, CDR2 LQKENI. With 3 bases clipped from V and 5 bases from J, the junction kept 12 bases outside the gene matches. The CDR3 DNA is TGTGCCAGCTCACCGGATTTAGGGGGCCCGGGTGAGACCCAGTACTTC. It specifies CASSPDLGGPGETQYF.

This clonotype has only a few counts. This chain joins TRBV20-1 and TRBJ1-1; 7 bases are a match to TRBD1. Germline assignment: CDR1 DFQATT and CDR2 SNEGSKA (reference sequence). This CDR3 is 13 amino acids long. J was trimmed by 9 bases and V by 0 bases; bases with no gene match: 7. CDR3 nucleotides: TGCAGTGCTAGAGAGGGACAGCGTGGTAAAGCTTTCTTT. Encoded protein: CSAREGQRGKAFF.

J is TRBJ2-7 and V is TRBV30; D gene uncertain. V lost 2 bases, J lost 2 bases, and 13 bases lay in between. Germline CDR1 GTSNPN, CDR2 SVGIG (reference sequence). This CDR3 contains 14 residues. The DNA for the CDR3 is TGTGCCTGGAGTCCCCCGGGTCCTCCCTACGAGCAGTACTTC. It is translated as CAWSPPGPPYEQYF.

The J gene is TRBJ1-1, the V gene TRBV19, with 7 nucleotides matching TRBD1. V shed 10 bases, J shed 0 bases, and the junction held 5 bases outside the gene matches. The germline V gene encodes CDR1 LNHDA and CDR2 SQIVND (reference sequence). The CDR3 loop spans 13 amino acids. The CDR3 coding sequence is TGTGCCATACGGGACAGACTGAACACTGAAGCTTTCTTT. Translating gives CAIRDRLNTEAFF.

The CDR3: CATSKFREVRTGELFF. CDR3 nucleotide sequence: TGTGCCACCAGCAAGTTCAGGGAGGTCCGCACCGGGGAGCTGTTTTTT. This rearrangement joins TRBV15 to TRBJ2-2; possibly TRBD2 for D (6 bases). The CDR3 sequence is 16 residues long. V was pared by 4 bases and J by 4 bases, with 16 bases between. Germline CDR1 reads LNHNV; CDR2 reads YYDKDF (reference sequence). The variable domain in full, with the rest retrieved from reference TRBV15 and TRBJ2-2, is DAMVIQNPRYQVTQFGKPVTLSCSQTLNHNVMYWYQQKSSQAPKLLFHYYDKDFNNEADTPDNFQSRRPNTSFCFLDIRSPGLGDTAMYLCATSKFREVRTGELFFGEGSRLTVL.

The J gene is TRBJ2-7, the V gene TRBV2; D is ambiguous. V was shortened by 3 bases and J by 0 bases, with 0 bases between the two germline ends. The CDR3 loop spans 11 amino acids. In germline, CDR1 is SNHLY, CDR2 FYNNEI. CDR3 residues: CASSDSYEQYF. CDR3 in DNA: TGTGCCAGCAGTGACTCCTACGAGCAGTACTTC.

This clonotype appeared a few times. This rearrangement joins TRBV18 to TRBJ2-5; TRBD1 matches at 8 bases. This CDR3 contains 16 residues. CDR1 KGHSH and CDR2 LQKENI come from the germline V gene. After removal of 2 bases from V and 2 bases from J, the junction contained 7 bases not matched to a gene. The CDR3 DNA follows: TGTGCCAGCTCACCAGCGACAGGGGCTGGGCAAGAGACCCAGTACTTC. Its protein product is CASSPATGAGQETQYF. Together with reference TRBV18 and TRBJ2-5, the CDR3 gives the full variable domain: NAGVMQNPRHLVRRRGQEARLRCSPMKGHSHVYWYRQLPEEGLKFMVYLQKENIIDESGMPKERFSAEFPKEGPSILRIQQVVRGDSAAYFCASSPATGAGQETQYFGPGTRLLVL.